A single sample gave rise to the 30 T cell receptor beta chains below, sequenced in a study of CD8 T cells in Susac syndrome. cDNA came from around 0.54 to 1 ug RNA primed by random hexamers. TCRdb analysed the immunoSEQ multiplex PCR reads with MiXCR anew, one entry per CDR3 protein. The sample has 130,000 or so distinct CDR3 sequences, roughly 94% seen once. Sequenced sample: CD8+ T cells from PBMCs. The receptors originated from a human donor with Susac syndrome.

The chain employs TRBV7-9 and TRBJ2-6, with a weak D call TRBD2 (5 bases). CDR1 is SEHNR, CDR2 FQNEAQ, per germline (reference sequence). V was trimmed by 7 bases and J by 4 bases, leaving 11 bases between them. There are 14 residues in the CDR3. CDR3 loop: CASMHPGGANVLTF. For the CDR3, the DNA is TGTGCCAGCATGCACCCGGGAGGGGCCAACGTCCTGACTTTC. Combining the CDR3 with reference TRBV7-9 and TRBJ2-6 gives the whole variable domain DTGVSQNPRHKITKRGQNVTFRCDPISEHNRLYWYRQTLGQGPEFLTYFQNEAQLEKSRLLSDRFSAERPKGSFSTLEIQRTEQGDSAMYLCASMHPGGANVLTFGAGSRLTVL.

The V gene is TRBV25-1, the J gene TRBJ2-5, with D possibly matching TRBD2 (7 bases). Germline V lookup: CDR1 MGHDK, CDR2 SYGVNS. The CDR3 runs 15 residues. V gave up 3 bases and J gave up 5 bases, with 16 bases separating them. The CDR3 sequence is CASSDYAGARETQYF. CDR3 DNA: TGTGCCAGCAGTGACTATGCGGGGGCCCGGGAGACCCAGTACTTC.

The chain links TRBV20-1 to TRBJ2-3, with 7 nucleotides matching TRBD1. Germline V gene lookup returns CDR1 DFQATT and CDR2 SNEGSKA (reference sequence). The CDR3 is 14 residues long. Trimming at V came to 0 bases and at J to 5 bases, leaving 5 bases not matched to a gene. The CDR3 DNA follows: TGCAGTGCTAGAGATCGGAACAGGGGAGATACGCAGTATTTT. Protein product: CSARDRNRGDTQYF.

The count of this clonotype is one. The rearrangement uses TRBV25-1 and TRBJ2-2, with D uncertain. The V end was cut by 2 bases, the J end by 6 bases, with 4 bases between. The CDR3 extends over 12 amino acids. From germline, CDR1 is MGHDK and CDR2 SYGVNS. In nucleotides, the CDR3 is TGTGCCAGCAGTGAAGAGGCCGGGGAGCTGTTTTTT. Protein sequence: CASSEEAGELFF. Combining the CDR3 with reference TRBV25-1 and TRBJ2-2 gives the whole variable domain EADIYQTPRYLVIGTGKKITLECSQTMGHDKMYWYQQDPGMELHLIHYSYGVNSTEKGDLSSESTVSRIRTEHFPLTLESARPSHTSQYLCASSEEAGELFFGEGSRLTVL.

V and J are TRBV29-1 and TRBJ2-1; 7 bases are shared with TRBD1. Germline V gene data show CDR1 as SQVTM and CDR2 as ANQGSEA. J gave up 7 bases and V 6 bases, and 6 bases lay outside the gene matches. This CDR3 comprises 12 residues. The CDR3 DNA sequence: TGCAGCGTCTCGACAGGGTCTAATGAGCAGTTCTTC. This encodes CSVSTGSNEQFF.

The V call is TRBV7-9, the J call TRBJ1-1; maybe TRBD1 (6 bases). The CDR3 covers 11 residues. Germline CDR1 reads SEHNR; CDR2 reads FQNEAQ (reference sequence). The CDR3 nucleotides read TGTGCAGCAGGGGAGAACACTGAAGCTTTCTTT. This codes for CAAGENTEAFF.

The rearrangement links TRBV12-3 or TRBV12-4 to TRBJ2-7; D is unclear. V was clipped by 6 bases and J by 3 bases, with 12 bases between them. The CDR3 covers 13 residues. CDR3: CASSGRTIYEQYF. The CDR3 region has the DNA TGTGCCAGCAGCGGACGCACGATCTACGAGCAGTACTTC.

The CDR3 DNA reads as TGCGCCAGCGGTCATCGGGGGGATACGCAGTATTTT. Amino acids: CASGHRGDTQYF. The chain links TRBV4-3 to TRBJ2-3, with D perhaps matching TRBD2 (6 bases). This CDR3 has 12 amino acids. V lost 8 bases, J lost 6 bases, and 12 bases lay in between. The V gene's germline CDR1 is LGHNA and CDR2 YSLEER.

The V call is TRBV3-1, the J call TRBJ2-2, with TRBD1 matching 7 bases. V trimming: 6 bases; J trimming: 2 bases; junction bases outside the gene matches: 6. Germline CDR1 reads LGHDT; CDR2 reads YNNKEL (reference sequence). This CDR3 contains 15 residues. The CDR3 spells CASRGTAPNTGELFF. In DNA form, the CDR3 reads TGTGCCAGCAGAGGGACAGCGCCCAACACCGGGGAGCTGTTTTTT.

This chain uses TRBV12-3 or TRBV12-4 with TRBJ2-1; D is perhaps TRBD1 (6 bases). V gave up 5 bases and J gave up 8 bases, with 16 bases separating them. The CDR3 has 14 residues. The CDR3 bases are TGTGCCAGCAGTGGGTTAGCCAGGGGAGATGAGCAGTTCTTC. As protein: CASSGLARGDEQFF.

The chain has TRBV12-3 or TRBV12-4 and TRBJ1-5; D ambiguous. Deletions cut 3 bases from V and 9 bases from J, with 9 bases between. The CDR3 has 12 amino acids. The CDR3 spells CASSLPAAPQHF. Here the CDR3 DNA reads TGTGCCAGCAGTTTGCCCGCGGCGCCCCAGCATTTT.

The chain combines TRBV29-1 with TRBJ1-1; possibly TRBD1 for D (6 bases). This CDR3 has 12 residues. The V and J ends lost 6 bases and 1 base respectively, with 9 bases between them. Germline CDR1 is SQVTM and CDR2 is ANQGSEA. In nucleotides, the CDR3 is TGCAGCGTGCTACAGGGGAACACTGAAGCTTTCTTT. It yields the protein CSVLQGNTEAFF.

The chain uses TRBV27 and TRBJ2-5, with 8 positions matching TRBD2. CDR1 MNHEY and CDR2 SMNVEV come from the germline V gene (reference sequence). The V segment lost 6 bases and the J segment 5 bases; nucleotides outside the gene matches: 11. This CDR3 has 15 residues. In DNA, the CDR3 is TGTGCCAGCAGGGGCTTCGGGGGGGCCGGGGAGACCCAGTACTTC. Translation: CASRGFGGAGETQYF.

The chain combines TRBV7-9 with TRBJ1-4; perhaps TRBD1 as D (6 bases). The CDR3 extends over 15 amino acids. The germline gives CDR1 SEHNR, CDR2 FQNEAQ (reference sequence). The germline V and J ends were trimmed by 2 bases and 2 bases, with 9 bases remaining between them. CDR3 sequence: CASSLPGATNEKLFF. CDR3 DNA sequence: TGTGCCAGCAGCTTACCAGGGGCCACTAATGAAAAACTGTTTTTT.

V is TRBV21-1 and J is TRBJ1-5. TRBV21-1 is a listed pseudogene. The CDR3 length is 14 residues. The CDR3 spells CASSKNGSNQPQHF. CDR3 coding DNA: TGTGCCAGCAGCAAAAATGGCAGTAATCAGCCCCAGCATTTT.

The genes are TRBV7-6 and TRBJ1-2; D is undetermined. CDR3 length: 13 amino acids. Germline loops: CDR1 SGHVS, CDR2 FNYEAQ. Trimming cost V 5 bases and J 4 bases, with 11 bases left between them. For the CDR3, the DNA is TGTGCCAGCAGCCTGGATGGGGTCTATGGCTACACCTTC. Its protein product is CASSLDGVYGYTF.

In regard to this clonotype: At one end the junction does not follow the germline gene, possibly because of a read error. The chain links TRBV6-2 or TRBV6-3 to TRBJ2-5, with D possibly being TRBD1 (6 bases). This CDR3 is 14 amino acids long. The germline V gene encodes CDR1 MNHEY and CDR2 SVGEGT. CDR3 coding DNA: TGTGCCAGCAGTTACGCCGCCCGGACAGTTCAAGGGGACTTC. Amino acids: CASSYAARTVQGDF.

This chain connects TRBV7-9 to TRBJ2-7, with 9 positions matching TRBD1. The CDR3 consists of 13 residues. From germline, CDR1 is SEHNR and CDR2 FQNEAQ (reference sequence). Trimming took 1 base from V and 7 from J; bases not matched to a gene: 2. CDR3 region: CASSLGQGEEQYF. The CDR3 DNA sequence: TGTGCCAGCAGCTTAGGACAGGGGGAAGAGCAGTACTTC.

The chain carries TRBV30 and TRBJ1-2, with D perhaps matching TRBD1 (6 bases). The ends were cut back, 4 bases at V and 6 bases at J, with 9 bases in the middle. The length of the CDR3 is 11 residues. CDR1 and CDR2 (germline): GTSNPN, SVGIG (reference sequence). The DNA for the CDR3 is TGTGCCTGGATCTCAGGGGATGGCTACACCTTC. The encoded protein is CAWISGDGYTF. Looking up the rest from reference TRBV30 and TRBJ1-2 gives the full variable domain: SQTIHQWPATLVQPVGSPLSLECTVEGTSNPNLYWYRQAAGRGLQLLFYSVGIGQISSEVPQNLSASRPQDRQFILSSKKLLLSDSGFYLCAWISGDGYTFGSGTRLTVV.

The V gene is TRBV25-1, the J gene TRBJ2-7, with 8 bases aligning to TRBD1. Trimming cost V 5 bases and J 2 bases; bases outside gene matches: 5. The CDR3 spans 14 residues. CDR1 and CDR2 from the germline V gene are MGHDK and SYGVNS. This CDR3 reads CASSWTGLTYEQYF. DNA of the CDR3: TGTGCCAGCAGTTGGACAGGGCTGACCTACGAGCAGTACTTC.

This clonotype came up once. V gene TRBV27 combines with J gene TRBJ2-7, with TRBD2 as a possible D gene (6 bases). The CDR3 extends over 13 amino acids. Germline CDR1 and CDR2: MNHEY and SMNVEV (reference sequence). The ends were cut back, 4 bases at V and 6 bases at J, with 13 bases in the middle. CDR3 sequence: CASSSLGGSEQYF. The CDR3 DNA sequence: TGTGCCAGCAGTTCCCTTGGGGGGAGCGAGCAGTACTTC.

The genes are TRBV9 and TRBJ1-2; maybe TRBD1 (5 bases). Trimming cost V 0 bases and J 4 bases, with 16 bases left between them. CDR1 SGDLS and CDR2 YYNGEE come from the germline V gene. CDR3 length equals 16 residues. CDR3 DNA sequence: TGTGCCAGCAGCGTAGTCGGGGGGGATCTGGGCTATGGCTACACCTTC. Translation gives CASSVVGGDLGYGYTF.

In DNA, the CDR3 is TGTGCCAGCAGCTTTGGGGCGGGGGGTTTGAACGAGCAGTACTTC. Translated: CASSFGAGGLNEQYF. The chain recombines TRBV7-2 with TRBJ2-7; 8 bases match TRBD2. Per the germline V gene, CDR1 is SGHTA and CDR2 is FQGNSA. The CDR3 extends over 15 amino acids. J lost 5 bases, V lost 3 bases, and 9 bases had no gene match.

The chain combines TRBV29-1 with TRBJ2-7, with D possibly being TRBD1 (6 bases). CDR1 and CDR2 (germline): SQVTM, ANQGSEA. The germline V and J ends were trimmed by 0 bases and 4 bases, with 13 bases remaining between them. This CDR3 comprises 14 residues. CDR3 sequence reads: CSVEDRDTYYEQYF. The CDR3 DNA is TGCAGCGTTGAAGACCGGGACACCTATTACGAGCAGTACTTC.

Points on this clonotype: An end of the junction does not agree with germline; a read error may underlie this. The rearrangement links TRBV5-1 to TRBJ2-3; TRBD1 aligns across 7 bases. This CDR3 has 11 residues. Looked up from germline, CDR1 is SGHRS and CDR2 is YFSETQ. CDR3: CASRLTGVMDF. The CDR3 region has the DNA TGCGCCAGCAGATTAACAGGGGTAATGGATTTT.

This chain connects TRBV29-1 to TRBJ2-7; possible D gene TRBD2, 5 bases. Germline V CDR1 and CDR2: SQVTM, ANQGSEA. The CDR3 has 13 amino acids. Deletions cut 3 bases from V and 0 bases from J, with 9 bases between. CDR3 residues: CSVDGGSSYEQYF. The CDR3 nucleotides are TGCAGCGTTGATGGTGGGAGCTCCTACGAGCAGTACTTC.

V is TRBV20-1 and J is TRBJ2-7, with D perhaps TRBD1 (6 bases). Looked up from germline, CDR1 is DFQATT and CDR2 is SNEGSKA (reference sequence). The CDR3 totals 16 residues. Trimming cost V 3 bases and J 6 bases, with 24 bases left between them. CDR3 residues: CSARSQGSQTVLEQYF. CDR3 nucleotide sequence: TGCAGTGCTAGGAGTCAGGGGTCGCAAACGGTTCTCGAGCAGTACTTC.

The genes are TRBV2 and TRBJ2-2, with D hard to call. V was shortened by 7 bases and J by 0 bases, with 9 bases between the two germline ends. From germline, CDR1 is SNHLY and CDR2 FYNNEI. This CDR3 comprises 14 residues. CDR3 nucleotides: TGTGCCAGCACGGTCGATGCGAACACCGGGGAGCTGTTTTTT. Translated: CASTVDANTGELFF. Variable domain in full (rest from reference TRBV2 and TRBJ2-2): EPEVTQTPSHQVTQMGQEVILRCVPISNHLYFYWYRQILGQKVEFLVSFYNNEISEKSEIFDDQFSVERPDGSNFTLKIRSTKLEDSAMYFCASTVDANTGELFFGEGSRLTVL.

This chain joins TRBV20-1 and TRBJ2-5; TRBD2 agrees at 8 bases. V lost 5 bases, J lost 2 bases, and 10 bases stayed unmatched. This CDR3 contains 15 residues. Germline CDR1 and CDR2: DFQATT and SNEGSKA (reference sequence). CDR3 protein: CSARGTRDSQETQYF. The CDR3 DNA sequence: TGCAGTGCTCGAGGGACTAGGGACTCTCAAGAGACCCAGTACTTC.

The chain's CDR3 is CSAPGTEAFF. The CDR3 nucleotides are TGCAGCGCTCCGGGGACTGAAGCTTTCTTT. The chain carries TRBV29-1 and TRBJ1-1; D gene unclear. The germline V gene encodes CDR1 SQVTM and CDR2 ANQGSEA. This CDR3 has 10 amino acids. The V end lost 7 bases, the J end lost 5 bases, and 8 bases lay between the germline ends.